The present TCR beta chain was sequenced within a study of siplizumab effects on memory and regulatory T cells (dated by TCRdb to between 2018 and 2021). Regarding the study in general: The study looked at the effect of siplizumab, an anti-CD2 antibody, on alloreactive T-cell subsets in allogeneic mixed lymphocyte reactions made from human PBMCs.

Summary of the overall study and its limitations: A naive or memory phenotype could not be assigned to roughly 80-97% of proliferating CD4+ or CD8+ clones. Whether proliferating Tregs from siplizumab cultures were suppressive was not functionally confirmed. Among mappable alloreactive CD4+ clones, the Treg-derived fraction averaged around 63% with siplizumab versus approximately 27% in control reactions. Because sequences below about 10^-5 frequency were poorly captured, only a minor fraction of alloreactive clones could be mapped to unstimulated subsets. Compared with memory T cells, unstimulated naive T cells appeared more diverse, and naive cells seemed to make a substantial contribution to the alloresponse. Siplizumab significantly reduced the cumulative frequency of alloreactive sequences traceable to unstimulated CD4+ memory T cells.

Comments on this clone: Its target antigen remains unknown. No per-base quality is available; no much larger clone lies one base away.

Sorted unstimulated T cells and proliferating T cells recovered from mixed lymphocyte reactions were subjected to TCRbeta CDR3 sequencing. Fresh whole blood from approximately 9 HLA-typed healthy donors was used to isolate PBMCs. Unstimulated CD4+ regulatory T cells were FACS-sorted to map the origin of alloreactive clones. Trimming removed 8 bases from V and 0 bases from J, leaving 15 bases between the germline ends. CDR1 and CDR2 are drawn from the germline V gene: SQVTM, ANQGSEA. Measured from the cysteine to the phenylalanine, the CDR3 is 14 residues long. Solely the CDR3 DNA is kept, with 42 bases framed from the first base. Library construction relied on the immunoSEQ multiplex PCR assay. The deep sequencing platform assayed roughly 10^5 TCR templates per sample. Genomic DNA extracted from sorted T cells was the material used for TCRbeta CDR3 sequencing. Per the source publication's procedure: Clonal analysis of TCRbeta CDR3 data was done in the R programming language. Comparing unstimulated samples against CFSE-low samples taken after the reaction was how alloreactive CD4+ and CD8+ clones were defined. Regulatory or non-regulatory origin of alloreactive CD4+ clones was assigned by matching sequences to the sorted unstimulated Treg and non-Treg repertoires. TCRdb took over this immuneACCESS table, retaining in-frame rearrangements with V and J assigned. Such tables are incomplete; in checked studies, under half of the missing clones stem from an unresolved V gene, and the remainder is unexplained. V and J calls and clone size are those listed in that table; D and trimming were worked out from the DNA. The sample records some 100,000 clones, about 93% of which are singletons. Roughly 0.6% of the sample goes to the ten largest clones.

This receptor was obtained from a human donor in good health. The chain employs TRBV29-1 and TRBJ2-3, with a weak D call of TRBD1 (5 bases match). The material sequenced was Tregs sorted from blood. The sequenced DNA: TGCAGCCAGGGTTGGGGATCTAGCACAGATACGCAGTATTTT. This yields the protein CSQGWGSSTDTQYF.